These 8 T cell receptor beta chains were all obtained from the same sample, sequenced in a study of T cell responses to AZD1222 COVID-19 vaccine. Only in-frame clones appear in the TCRdb table, and some are missing; sequencing was by immunoSEQ multiplex PCR. The table shows fewer than 110,000 clones, with about 85% occurring only once. The material was peripheral blood, obtained on day 0 of AZD1222 vaccination. The receptor source for this set is an adult in good health.

CDR3 loop: CASSGQGAGNTIYF. In DNA, the CDR3 is TGTGCCAGCAGCGGACAGGGGGCAGGAAACACCATATATTTT. The chain employs TRBV3-1 (or the pseudogene TRBV3-2) and TRBJ1-3; 11 bases are a match to TRBD1. The CDR3 has 14 residues. Per the germline V gene, CDR1 is LGHDT and CDR2 is YNNKEL (reference sequence). V shed 5 bases, J shed 4 bases, and the junction held 1 base outside the gene matches.

The V call is TRBV29-1, the J call TRBJ1-4; 8 bases align to TRBD1. The germline V gene encodes CDR1 SQVTM and CDR2 ANQGSEA. J was trimmed by 8 bases and V by 7 bases; bases with no gene match: 6. This CDR3 has 12 residues. The CDR3 is CSARQGWEKLFF. The CDR3 DNA sequence: TGCAGCGCCCGACAGGGGTGGGAAAAACTGTTTTTT.

This clone was detected a few times. This sequence joins TRBV6-6 and TRBJ1-4; possible D gene TRBD1, 6 bases. This CDR3 spans 16 amino acids. Per germline, CDR1 MNHNY and CDR2 SVGAGI (reference sequence). V was pared by 2 bases and J by 6 bases, with 16 bases between. CDR3 in DNA: TGTGCCAGCAGTTACGGGCAGGGGCATTTCGATGAAAAACTGTTTTTT. It is translated as CASSYGQGHFDEKLFF.

The V and J genes are TRBV10-1 and TRBJ1-2; the D is unclear. Germline loops: CDR1 WNHNN, CDR2 SYGVQD (reference sequence). This CDR3 is built from 17 residues. V shed 7 bases and J shed 4 bases, with 25 bases lying between them. CDR3 DNA: TGCGCCAGCACTCCGGGCCAGGTAAACAACAAGACCTATGGCTACACCTTC. Amino acids: CASTPGQVNNKTYGYTF.

The chain couples TRBV19 to TRBJ2-2, with TRBD2 matching 7 bases. The CDR3 is made up of 14 amino acids. V dropped 9 bases and J dropped 2; count of bases not matched to a gene: 6. CDR1 and CDR2 (germline): LNHDA, SQIVND (reference sequence). The DNA for the CDR3 is TGTGCCAGCCTTGGGGGGGGTAACACCGGGGAGCTGTTTTTT. Translating it yields CASLGGGNTGELFF.

This chain joins TRBV7-9 and TRBJ1-1, with unresolved D. This CDR3 comprises 14 residues. Trimming pared 0 bases from V and 7 bases from J, leaving 12 bases between. In germline, CDR1 is SEHNR, CDR2 FQNEAQ (reference sequence). This chain's CDR3 is CASSLATTADEAFF. CDR3 DNA sequence: TGTGCCAGCAGCTTAGCGACAACGGCAGATGAAGCTTTCTTT.

This clone was recorded once. The chain uses TRBV5-1 and TRBJ2-1; D gene unclear. CDR1 and CDR2 (germline): SGHRS, YFSETQ. The CDR3 has 12 residues. V lost 0 bases and J 12 bases, leaving 10 bases between the germline ends. The CDR3 loop reads CASSLGDGWQFF. The CDR3 DNA follows: TGCGCCAGCAGCTTGGGTGACGGGTGGCAGTTCTTC.

This clone showed up just a few times. The rearrangement links TRBV10-1 to TRBJ2-2; TRBD2 matches at 13 bases. Trimming took 6 bases from V and 1 from J; bases not matched to a gene: 8. The CDR3 is 18 residues long. In germline, CDR1 is WNHNN, CDR2 SYGVQD (reference sequence). CDR3 sequence: CASSAGTSGIENTGELFF. The CDR3 nucleotides are TGCGCCAGCAGCGCCGGGACTAGCGGGATTGAGAACACCGGGGAGCTGTTTTTT.